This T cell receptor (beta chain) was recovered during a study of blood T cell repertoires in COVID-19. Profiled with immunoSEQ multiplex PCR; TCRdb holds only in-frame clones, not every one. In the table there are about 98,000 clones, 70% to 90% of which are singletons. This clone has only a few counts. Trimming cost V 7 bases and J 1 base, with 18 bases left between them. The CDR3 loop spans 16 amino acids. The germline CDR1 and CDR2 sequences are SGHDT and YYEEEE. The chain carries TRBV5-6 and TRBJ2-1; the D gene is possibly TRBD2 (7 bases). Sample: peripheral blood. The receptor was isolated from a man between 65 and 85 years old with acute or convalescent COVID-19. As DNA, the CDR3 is TGTGCCAGCTTCCCCACTGGGGGGGCGTCCTACAATGAGCAGTTCTTC. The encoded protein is CASFPTGGASYNEQFF.